The rows below give T cell receptor beta chains drawn from one sample of a study of control samples from healthy donors and cancer patients. TCRdb's table, derived via immunoSEQ multiplex PCR, lists solely in-frame clones and lacks some. The sample includes about 170,000 clones, about nine tenths of them seen just once. The sequencing input was blood. Receptors originate from a middle-aged woman in good health. Each CDR3 is given with its conserved first and last residue. A D gene is named only where the DNA matches it firmly. Clone size, where shown, is once, few, many, or a class for clones that have expanded.

TRBV2	.	TRBJ1-2	.	CASSVAPPYGYTF	TGTGCCAGCAGTGTCGCCCCCCCCTATGGCTACACCTTC
TRBV27	.	TRBJ1-6	.	CASSLWQGKDYLYNSPLHF	TGTGCCAGCAGTTTATGGCAGGGGAAAGACTACCTCTATAATTCACCCCTCCACTTT
TRBV4-1	.	TRBJ1-4	.	CASSQGAEYNEKLFF	TGCGCCAGCAGCCAAGGAGCGGAGTATAATGAAAAACTGTTTTTT
TRBV5-1	.	TRBJ1-2	.	CASSLGSTGDYGYTF	TGCGCCAGCAGCTTGGGCAGTACAGGTGATTATGGCTACACCTTC
TRBV13	.	TRBJ2-1	TRBD2	CASSLVGTSVWNEQFF	TGTGCCAGCAGCTTAGTTGGGACTAGCGTGTGGAATGAGCAGTTCTTC
TRBV4-2	.	TRBJ1-5	.	CAPSGRVEDSNQPQHF	TGTGCCCCTAGCGGTAGGGTAGAGGATAGCAATCAGCCCCAGCATTTT
TRBV19	.	TRBJ2-5	TRBD1	CASSIVTGGTQETQYF	TGTGCCAGTAGTATAGTGACAGGGGGCACACAAGAGACCCAGTACTTC
TRBV19	.	TRBJ1-6	.	CASSIGGSYNSPLHF	TGTGCCAGTAGTATTGGGGGCTCCTATAATTCACCCCTCCACTTT
TRBV11-2	.	TRBJ1-1	.	CATTGGTEGTEAFF	TGTGCCACCACCGGAGGGACGGAGGGGACTGAAGCTTTCTTT
TRBV19	.	TRBJ1-1	.	CASSTRTALTMNTEAFF	TGTGCCAGTAGTACCCGGACAGCCCTAACGATGAACACTGAAGCTTTCTTT
TRBV6-5	.	TRBJ1-2	TRBD1	CASSYSTGRAYGYTF	TGTGCCAGCAGTTACTCGACAGGGCGCGCATATGGCTACACCTTC
TRBV5-1	.	TRBJ2-5	TRBD2	CASSSLASGGSETQYF	TGCGCCAGTAGCTCCCTCGCTAGCGGGGGATCGGAGACCCAGTACTTC
TRBV12-3/TRBV12-4	.	TRBJ2-2	TRBD2	CASNILATGELFF	TGTGCCAGCAACATACTAGCGACCGGGGAGCTGTTTTTT
TRBV7-2	.	TRBJ1-4	.	CASSKVQGAHNEKLFF	TGTGCCAGCAGCAAAGTCCAGGGTGCCCATAATGAAAAACTGTTTTTT
TRBV21-1	.	TRBJ1-4	.	CASSKAGRGLPTNEKLFF	TGTGCCAGCAGCAAAGCGGGCAGGGGGCTGCCAACTAATGAAAAACTGTTTTTT
TRBV18	.	TRBJ2-1	TRBD2	CASSLGTSGAHNEQFF	TGTGCCAGCTCACTCGGGACTAGCGGTGCCCACAATGAGCAGTTCTTC
TRBV5-4	once	TRBJ1-1	.	CASSLSSGGNTEAFF	TGTGCCAGCAGCTTGAGTTCGGGGGGGAACACTGAAGCTTTCTTT
TRBV24-1	few	TRBJ1-1	.	CATTGVNTEAFF	TGTGCCACCACAGGGGTCAACACTGAAGCTTTCTTT
TRBV11-2	.	TRBJ2-5	.	CASSLGQYQETQYF	TGTGCCAGCAGCTTAGGGCAGTACCAAGAGACCCAGTACTTC
TRBV9	.	TRBJ2-3	TRBD2	CASPRQRGHLSTDTQYF	TGTGCCAGCCCACGACAGCGGGGGCACCTTAGCACAGATACGCAGTATTTT
TRBV28	.	TRBJ1-1	.	CASSLKGSEAFF	TGTGCCAGCAGTCTAAAGGGTTCAGAAGCTTTCTTT
TRBV18	.	TRBJ2-3	.	CASSPAGPSTDTQYF	TGTGCCAGCTCCCCGGCTGGTCCTAGCACAGATACGCAGTATTTT
TRBV6-6	.	TRBJ2-5	TRBD2	CASSYMPSGGGKTQYF	TGTGCCAGCAGTTATATGCCTAGCGGGGGAGGGAAGACCCAGTACTTC
TRBV6-2/TRBV6-3	.	TRBJ1-3	.	CASSYDGTLTNTIYF	TGTGCCAGCAGTTACGACGGGACCTTGACGAACACCATATATTTT
TRBV12-5	.	TRBJ2-2	TRBD1	CASGFGDRITGELFF	TGTGCTAGTGGTTTTGGGGACAGGATCACCGGGGAGCTGTTTTTT
TRBV19	.	TRBJ1-1	TRBD1	CASSLRTGRDTEAFF	TGTGCCAGTAGTCTACGGACAGGAAGGGACACTGAAGCTTTCTTT
TRBV11-2	.	TRBJ1-4	.	CASSLGHRRANEKLFF	TGTGCCAGCAGCTTAGGACACCGGAGGGCTAATGAAAAACTGTTTTTT
TRBV6-4	few	TRBJ2-3	TRBD2	CASSAYPGGGGTDTQYF	TGTGCCAGCAGTGCCTACCCCGGCGGGGGAGGAACAGATACGCAGTATTTT
TRBV25-1	once	TRBJ1-2	.	CASSEQANYGYTF	TGTGCCAGCAGTGAACAGGCTAACTATGGCTACACCTTC
TRBV6-5	.	TRBJ1-1	.	CASRPVITEAFF	TGTGCCAGCAGACCGGTGATCACTGAAGCTTTCTTT
TRBV4-1	.	TRBJ2-2	TRBD1	CASSSYSGTGNTGELFF	TGCGCCAGCAGCTCATACTCCGGGACAGGGAACACCGGGGAGCTGTTTTTT
TRBV7-2	.	TRBJ1-4	TRBD1	CASSLGSMGTGANEKLFF	TGTGCCAGCAGCTTAGGGAGTATGGGCACAGGGGCTAATGAAAAACTGTTTTTT
TRBV6-5	.	TRBJ2-7	.	CASLPAPGGYEQYF	TGTGCCAGCCTCCCAGCCCCTGGGGGCTACGAGCAGTACTTC
TRBV2	once	TRBJ1-1	.	CASMTTTEAFF	TGTGCCAGCATGACGACAACTGAAGCTTTCTTT
TRBV4-1	once	TRBJ2-1	TRBD2	CASSQVRTSGGLNEQFF	TGCGCCAGCAGCCAGGTCCGGACTAGCGGGGGGCTCAATGAGCAGTTCTTC
TRBV18	.	TRBJ1-1	TRBD1	CASSPSGQGFASTEAFF	TGTGCCAGCTCACCATCGGGACAGGGGTTCGCGAGCACTGAAGCTTTCTTT
TRBV25-1	.	TRBJ2-3	TRBD1	CASKDDRAADTQYF	TGTGCCAGTAAGGACGACAGGGCCGCGGATACGCAGTATTTT
TRBV20-1	.	TRBJ2-7	.	CSASRTANTYEQYF	TGCAGTGCTAGTAGGACGGCGAATACCTACGAGCAGTACTTC
TRBV15	.	TRBJ1-1	.	CATSRDITVPTEAFF	TGTGCCACCAGCAGAGATATTACCGTCCCCACTGAAGCTTTCTTT
TRBV9	once	TRBJ2-7	.	CASSVVGRGDSYEQYF	TGTGCCAGCAGCGTAGTCGGCAGGGGGGACTCCTACGAGCAGTACTTC
TRBV5-1	.	TRBJ1-2	.	CASSLVGAIDGYTF	TGCGCCAGCAGCTTGGTGGGCGCGATAGATGGCTACACCTTC